This T cell receptor beta chain was recorded in a study of technical replicates of blood from four donors. CDR1 is SNHLY, CDR2 FYNNEI, per germline. The CDR3 sequence is 12 residues long. V shed 8 bases, J shed 1 base, and the junction held 0 bases outside the gene matches. Libraries were prepared by immunoSEQ multiplex PCR; TCRdb keeps only in-frame clonotypes and omits some of them. This table has 74,000 or so clones, 85% to 95% appearing once. The receptor was isolated from a human donor in good health. The chain is built from TRBV2 and TRBJ1-1; 8 bases align to TRBD1. The sequencing input was T cells isolated from PBMCs. DNA of the CDR3: TGTGCCAGCGGGACAGGGAACACTGAAGCTTTCTTT. Protein: CASGTGNTEAFF.